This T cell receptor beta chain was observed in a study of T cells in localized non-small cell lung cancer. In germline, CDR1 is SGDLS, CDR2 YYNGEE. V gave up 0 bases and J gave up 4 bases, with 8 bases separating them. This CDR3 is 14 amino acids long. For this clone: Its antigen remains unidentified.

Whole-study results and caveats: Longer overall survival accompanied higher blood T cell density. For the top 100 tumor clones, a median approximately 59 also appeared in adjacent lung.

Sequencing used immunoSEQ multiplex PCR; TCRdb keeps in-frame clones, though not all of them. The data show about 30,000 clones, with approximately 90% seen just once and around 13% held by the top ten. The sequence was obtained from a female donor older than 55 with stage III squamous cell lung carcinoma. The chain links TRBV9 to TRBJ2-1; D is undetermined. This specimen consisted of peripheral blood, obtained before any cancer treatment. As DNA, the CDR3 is TGTGCCAGCAGCGTAGAGGACCGGTACAATGAGCAGTTCTTC. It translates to CASSVEDRYNEQFF.